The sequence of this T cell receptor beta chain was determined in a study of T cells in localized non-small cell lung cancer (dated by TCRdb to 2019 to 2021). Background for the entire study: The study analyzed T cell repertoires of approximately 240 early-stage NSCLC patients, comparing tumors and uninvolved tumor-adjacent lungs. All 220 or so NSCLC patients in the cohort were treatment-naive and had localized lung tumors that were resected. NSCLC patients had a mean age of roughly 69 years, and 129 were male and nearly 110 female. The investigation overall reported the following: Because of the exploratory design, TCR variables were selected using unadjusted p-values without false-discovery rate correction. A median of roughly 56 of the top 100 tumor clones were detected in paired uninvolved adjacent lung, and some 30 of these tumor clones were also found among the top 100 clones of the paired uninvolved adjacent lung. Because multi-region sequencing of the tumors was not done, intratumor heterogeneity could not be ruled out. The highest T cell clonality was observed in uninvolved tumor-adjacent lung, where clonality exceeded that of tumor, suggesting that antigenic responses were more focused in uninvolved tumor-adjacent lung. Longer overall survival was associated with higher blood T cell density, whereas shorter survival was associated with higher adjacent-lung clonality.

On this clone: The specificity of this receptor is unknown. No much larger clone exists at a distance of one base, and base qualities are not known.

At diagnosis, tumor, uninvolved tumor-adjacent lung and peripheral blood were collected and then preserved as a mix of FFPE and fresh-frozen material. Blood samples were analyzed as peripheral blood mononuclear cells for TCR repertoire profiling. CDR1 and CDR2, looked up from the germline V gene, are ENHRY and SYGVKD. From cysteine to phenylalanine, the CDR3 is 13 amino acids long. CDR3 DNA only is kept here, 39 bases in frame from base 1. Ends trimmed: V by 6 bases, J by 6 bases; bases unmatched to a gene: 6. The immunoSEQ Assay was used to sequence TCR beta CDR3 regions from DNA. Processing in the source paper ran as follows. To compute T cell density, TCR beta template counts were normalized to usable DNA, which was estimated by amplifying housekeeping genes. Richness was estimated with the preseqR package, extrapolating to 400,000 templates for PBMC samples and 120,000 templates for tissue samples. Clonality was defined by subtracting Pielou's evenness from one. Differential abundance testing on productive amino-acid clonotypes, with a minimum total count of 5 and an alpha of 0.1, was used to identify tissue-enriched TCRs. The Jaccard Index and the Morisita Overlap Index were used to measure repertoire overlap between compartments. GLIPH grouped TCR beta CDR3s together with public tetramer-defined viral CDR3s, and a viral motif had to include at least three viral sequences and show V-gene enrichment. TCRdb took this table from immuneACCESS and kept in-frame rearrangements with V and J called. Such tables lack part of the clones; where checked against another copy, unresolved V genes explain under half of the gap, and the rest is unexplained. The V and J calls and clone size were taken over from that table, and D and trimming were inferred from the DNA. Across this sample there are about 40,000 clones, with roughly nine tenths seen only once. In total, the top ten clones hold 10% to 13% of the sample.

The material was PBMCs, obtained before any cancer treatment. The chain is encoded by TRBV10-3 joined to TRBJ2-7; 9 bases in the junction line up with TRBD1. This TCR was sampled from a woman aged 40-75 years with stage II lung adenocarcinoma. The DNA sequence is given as TGTGCCATCAGGGGGACAGGGACGGGCGAGCAGTACTTC. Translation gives CAIRGTGTGEQYF.